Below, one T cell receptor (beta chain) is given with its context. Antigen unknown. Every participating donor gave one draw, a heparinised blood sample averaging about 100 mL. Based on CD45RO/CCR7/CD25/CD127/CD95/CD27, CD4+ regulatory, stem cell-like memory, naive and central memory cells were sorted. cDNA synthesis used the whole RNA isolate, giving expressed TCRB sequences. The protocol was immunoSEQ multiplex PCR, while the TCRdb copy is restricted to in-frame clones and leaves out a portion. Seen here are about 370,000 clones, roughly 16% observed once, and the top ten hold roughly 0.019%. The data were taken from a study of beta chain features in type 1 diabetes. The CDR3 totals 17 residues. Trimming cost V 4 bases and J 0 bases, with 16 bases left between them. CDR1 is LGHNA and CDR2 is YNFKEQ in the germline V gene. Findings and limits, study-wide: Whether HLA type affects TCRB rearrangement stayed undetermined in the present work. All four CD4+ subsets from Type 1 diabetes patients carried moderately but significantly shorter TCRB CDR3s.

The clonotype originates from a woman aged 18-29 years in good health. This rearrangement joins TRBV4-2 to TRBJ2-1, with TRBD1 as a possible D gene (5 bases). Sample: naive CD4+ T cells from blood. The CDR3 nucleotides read TGTGCCAGCAGCCGCCCTAGGACACCGAGCTCCTACAATGAGCAGTTCTTC. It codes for CASSRPRTPSSYNEQFF.